These 31 T cell receptor beta chains originate from one sample sequenced in a study of T-cell reconstitution after alpha-beta-depleted transplantation in children. The library targeted TCRbeta and was prepared with unique molecular identifiers. MiXCR was run by TCRdb on the PCR reads, yielding one entry per CDR3 protein. The sample consists of about 600,000 distinct CDR3 sequences, about 11% of them appearing once. Sample: PBMCs from the stem cell graft donor, taken from the stem cell graft. All receptors derive from a human donor who donated a stem cell graft to a child with acute myeloid leukemia.

This rearrangement joins TRBV20-1 to TRBJ2-1; 12 bases align to TRBD2. V trimming: 0 bases; J trimming: 4 bases; junction bases outside the gene matches: 4. CDR1 and CDR2 (germline): DFQATT, SNEGSKA (reference sequence). CDR3 length: 16 residues. The CDR3: CSARDPGLAGYNEQFF. CDR3 DNA: TGCAGTGCTAGAGATCCCGGACTAGCGGGGTACAATGAGCAGTTCTTC.

In this sample, this clonotype turned up a few times. V gene TRBV20-1 combines with J gene TRBJ2-2; D not resolved. The CDR3 length is 14 residues. The germline V gene has CDR1 DFQATT and CDR2 SNEGSKA (reference sequence). V lost 4 bases and J lost 1, with 10 bases in between. The CDR3 loop is CSAMVQLNTGELFF. As DNA, the CDR3 is TGCAGTGCTATGGTCCAATTGAACACCGGGGAGCTGTTTTTT.

This clonotype has a count of ten or more. This chain connects TRBV7-2 to TRBJ1-1; TRBD1 might be the D (5 bases). Germline V CDR1 and CDR2: SGHTA, FQGNSA. V lost 6 bases to trimming and J lost 2 bases, with 16 bases between them. The CDR3 sequence is 15 residues long. The CDR3 reads CASRSGSQANTEAFF. The CDR3 region has the DNA TGTGCCAGCAGGTCGGGGTCACAGGCTAACACTGAAGCTTTCTTT.

This clonotype was counted between two and nine times. The chain has TRBV15 and TRBJ2-3, with D perhaps matching TRBD2 (5 bases). Germline V gives CDR1 LNHNV, CDR2 YYDKDF (reference sequence). Trimming took 6 bases from V and 0 from J, leaving 10 bases between them. This CDR3 is 14 amino acids long. CDR3 nucleotide sequence: TGTGCCACCAGGCGGGTAACTAGCACAGATACGCAGTATTTT. Translating gives CATRRVTSTDTQYF.

This clonotype was found a few times. The chain carries TRBV24-1 and TRBJ2-2; 11 nucleotides line up with TRBD2. The length of the CDR3 is 18 residues. With 3 bases clipped from V and 6 bases from J, the junction kept 11 bases outside the gene matches. Germline values: CDR1 KGHDR, CDR2 SFDVKD. CDR3 in DNA: TGTGCCACCAGTGATGCCGCAACCGGACTAGCGGGTTCCGGGGAGCTGTTTTTT. Residues: CATSDAATGLAGSGELFF.

This clonotype appeared many times. The V and J genes are TRBV9 and TRBJ2-5; 8 positions match TRBD2. V lost 1 base and J lost 4; bases outside the gene matches: 9. The CDR3 covers 16 residues. Germline V gene lookup returns CDR1 SGDLS and CDR2 YYNGEE. This CDR3 reads CASSVFQGLAGETQYF. The CDR3 coding sequence is TGTGCCAGCAGCGTATTCCAGGGGCTAGCGGGAGAGACCCAGTACTTC. Full variable domain (remainder filled in from reference TRBV9 and TRBJ2-5): DSGVTQTPKHLITATGQRVTLRCSPRSGDLSVYWYQQSLDQGLQFLIQYYNGEERAKGNILERFSAQQFPDLHSELNLSSLELGDSALYFCASSVFQGLAGETQYFGPGTRLLVL.

There are a few counts of this clonotype. The gene calls are TRBV7-8 and TRBJ1-1; TRBD1 matches 7 bases. The CDR3 length is 17 residues. The V gene end was trimmed by 5 bases and the J gene end by 0 bases; junction bases not matched to a gene: 12. CDR1 is SGHVS, CDR2 FQNEAQ, per germline. The CDR3 DNA follows: TGTGCCAGCAGCCCACCTCGTGGGACAGATTTGAACACTGAAGCTTTCTTT. Its translation: CASSPPRGTDLNTEAFF.

This clonotype was seen only a few times. The chain is built from TRBV20-1 and TRBJ2-5; 10 nucleotides agree with TRBD2. Trimming cost V 0 bases and J 5 bases; bases outside gene matches: 15. Per the germline V gene, CDR1 is DFQATT and CDR2 is SNEGSKA (reference sequence). This CDR3 is 18 amino acids long. CDR3 nucleotides: TGCAGTGCTAGAGATCGGTCCAGCGGGAGGGCCGGGTTTGAGACCCAGTACTTC. Translating gives CSARDRSSGRAGFETQYF.

This clonotype was found once. V gene TRBV7-2 combines with J gene TRBJ1-1, with 8 bases lining up with TRBD1. Per germline, CDR1 SGHTA and CDR2 FQGNSA. CDR3 size: 13 residues. V trimming: 10 bases; J trimming: 6 bases; junction bases outside the gene matches: 10. The CDR3 here is CATRTGNYPEAFF. The CDR3 DNA sequence: TGTGCCACCCGGACAGGGAATTACCCTGAAGCTTTCTTT.

This clonotype was seen at least ten times. The rearrangement uses TRBV6-2 or TRBV6-3 and TRBJ2-7; 7 positions agree with TRBD2. The V gene end was trimmed by 6 bases and the J gene end by 3 bases; junction bases not matched to a gene: 8. Germline values: CDR1 MNHEY, CDR2 SVGEGT. This CDR3 region has 14 residues. This CDR3 is CASSSLAFRYEQYF. Here the CDR3 DNA reads TGTGCCAGCAGCTCACTAGCGTTCCGCTACGAGCAGTACTTC.

This clonotype was found a few times. The CDR3 nucleotides are TGTGCCAGCAGTTACTCCCAACTAGCGGGGGGGGAGCAGTTCTTC. It is translated as CASSYSQLAGGEQFF. V usage is TRBV6-5 and J usage is TRBJ2-1, with TRBD2 identical over 13 bases. Germline CDR1 is MNHEY and CDR2 is SVGAGI. V was pared by 0 bases and J by 10 bases, with 3 bases of the junction left unmatched. The CDR3 spans 15 residues.

This clonotype has a count of ten or more. At one end the junction does not follow the germline gene, possibly because of a read error. The genes are TRBV7-7 and TRBJ2-3; 14 bases map to TRBD2. From germline, CDR1 is SSHAT and CDR2 FNYEAQ (reference sequence). The CDR3 length is 16 residues. As DNA, the CDR3 is TGTGCTAGCAGCCCGGGACTAGCGGGAGCGGTAGATACGCAGTATTTT. Protein: CASSPGLAGAVDTQYF. Together with reference TRBV7-7 and TRBJ2-3, the CDR3 gives the full variable domain: GAGVSQSPRYKVTKRGQDVTLRCDPISSHATLYWYQQALGQGPEFLTYFNYEAQPDKSGLPSDRFSAERPEGSISTLTIQRTEQRDSAMYRCASSPGLAGAVDTQYFGPGTRLTVL.

The CDR3 DNA reads as TGCGCCAGCACCGACCGGGACAGATTAGGGGCAACTAATGAAAAACTGTTTTTT. Protein product: CASTDRDRLGATNEKLFF. V and J are TRBV5-1 and TRBJ1-4, with 7 bases aligning to TRBD1. Losses at the gene ends were 6 bases for V and 0 bases for J; bases not matched to a gene: 14. This CDR3 has 18 amino acids. Germline V gene data show CDR1 as SGHRS and CDR2 as YFSETQ.

In this sample, this clonotype turned up many times. The rearrangement joins TRBV19 to TRBJ1-5, with D unresolved. This CDR3 has 14 residues. V was pared by 0 bases and J by 3 bases, with 6 bases between. The germline V gene has CDR1 LNHDA and CDR2 SQIVND (reference sequence). The CDR3 bases are TGTGCCAGTAGTATAGACGGTTTCAATCAGCCCCAGCATTTT. As protein: CASSIDGFNQPQHF.

In its sample, this clonotype was seen many times. V is TRBV15 and J is TRBJ2-2; D unresolved. The CDR3 is 13 residues long. Trimming stripped 1 base from V and 5 bases from J, with 5 bases between. Germline CDR1 and CDR2: LNHNV and YYDKDF (reference sequence). CDR3 in amino acids: CATSRVKTGELFF. The CDR3, as DNA: TGTGCCACCAGCAGAGTAAAGACCGGGGAGCTGTTTTTT.

This clonotype occurred a few times. V is TRBV9 and J is TRBJ1-1; the D gene is possibly TRBD1 (5 bases). This CDR3 is built from 15 residues. Germline assignment: CDR1 SGDLS and CDR2 YYNGEE. V was clipped by 2 bases and J by 0 bases, with 11 bases between them. The CDR3 region is CASSVSSTVNTEAFF. CDR3 nucleotide sequence: TGTGCCAGCAGCGTTAGCTCGACAGTGAACACTGAAGCTTTCTTT.

The chain links TRBV3-1 to TRBJ1-5, with D hard to call. Germline lookup yields CDR1 LGHDT and CDR2 YNNKEL (reference sequence). V was shortened by 3 bases and J by 0 bases, with 9 bases between the two germline ends. The CDR3 is made up of 15 amino acids. The CDR3 protein is CASSQEGISNQPQHF. Written as DNA, the CDR3 is TGTGCCAGCAGCCAGGAGGGCATTAGCAATCAGCCCCAGCATTTT. Variable domain in full (rest from reference TRBV3-1 and TRBJ1-5): DTAVSQTPKYLVTQMGNDKSIKCEQNLGHDTMYWYKQDSKKFLKIMFSYNNKELIINETVPNRFSPKSPDKAHLNLHINSLELGDSAVYFCASSQEGISNQPQHFGDGTRLSIL.

This clonotype was counted between two and nine times. The J gene is TRBJ2-7, the V gene TRBV6-1; possibly TRBD1 for D (5 bases). Germline lookup yields CDR1 MNHNS and CDR2 SASEGT. The ends were cut back, 5 bases at V and 1 base at J, with 15 bases in the middle. This CDR3 contains 15 residues. The CDR3 loop reads CASSPGSLFSYEQYF. The DNA of the CDR3 is TGTGCCAGCAGTCCAGGGTCCCTTTTTTCCTACGAGCAGTACTTC.

This clonotype was recorded once. Because the CDR3 is missing its conserved closing phenylalanine or tryptophan, this is likely a read error. The chain couples TRBV11-2 to TRBJ2-1, with TRBD2 identical over 10 bases. Germline-derived CDR1 and CDR2 are SGHAT and FQNNGV. The CDR3 consists of 16 residues. J was trimmed by 9 bases and V by 0 bases; bases with no gene match: 8. In DNA, the CDR3 is TGTGCCAGCAGCTTAGATCTAGCGGGAGTCGGCGGTGAGCAGTTCTCC. Its protein product is CASSLDLAGVGGEQFS.

The sample holds a few counts of this clonotype. The chain is built from TRBV12-3 or TRBV12-4 and TRBJ1-6; no reliable D call. The V gene lost 7 bases and the J gene lost 8 bases, with 12 bases spanning the gap. This CDR3 comprises 13 residues. CDR3 amino acids: CASTLGGHSPLHF. The CDR3, as DNA: TGTGCCAGCACCTTGGGAGGCCATTCACCCCTCCACTTT.

This clonotype was seen repeatedly, ten times or more. The chain links TRBV12-3 or TRBV12-4 to TRBJ2-1; TRBD2 is a possible D gene (7 bases). The V and J ends lost 8 bases and 6 bases respectively, with 23 bases between them. The CDR3 totals 16 residues. The CDR3 loop reads CASGDWGGGEGNEQFF. The CDR3 DNA sequence: TGTGCCAGCGGGGACTGGGGAGGGGGGGAAGGCAATGAGCAGTTCTTC.

This clonotype was seen ten or more times. V is TRBV20-1 and J is TRBJ2-1, with TRBD2 matching over 13 bases. The CDR3 spans 13 residues. Germline CDR1 is DFQATT and CDR2 is SNEGSKA (reference sequence). Germline trimming cut 6 bases from V and 10 bases from J; bases unmatched to any gene: 6. As DNA, the CDR3 is TGCAGTGCCGGGACTAGCGGGATTCGCGAGCAGTTCTTC. Translated: CSAGTSGIREQFF.

Ten or more counts support this clonotype. This sequence joins TRBV20-1 and TRBJ2-5; no reliable D call. The CDR3 is made up of 13 amino acids. Germline CDR1 DFQATT, CDR2 SNEGSKA (reference sequence). Deletions cut 3 bases from V and 2 bases from J, with 10 bases between. Written as DNA, the CDR3 is TGCAGTGCTAGGTGGATGGCACAAGAGACCCAGTACTTC. Amino acids: CSARWMAQETQYF.

This clonotype has just a few counts. This chain uses TRBV20-1 with TRBJ2-6; D may be TRBD2 (6 bases). Deletions cut 2 bases from V and 1 base from J, with 9 bases between. The CDR3 length is 15 residues. The germline V gene has CDR1 DFQATT and CDR2 SNEGSKA (reference sequence). The CDR3 DNA reads as TGCAGTGCTAGACCCGGAGGGTCTGGGGCCAACGTCCTGACTTTC. Encoded protein: CSARPGGSGANVLTF.

This clonotype was seen a few times. The chain is built from TRBV20-1 and TRBJ1-5; 7 bases line up with TRBD1. Germline V gene data show CDR1 as DFQATT and CDR2 as SNEGSKA (reference sequence). The length of the CDR3 is 15 residues. The V gene end was trimmed by 0 bases and the J gene end by 3 bases; junction bases not matched to a gene: 5. DNA for the CDR3: TGCAGTGCTAGAGATTCGACAGGGCTCAATCAGCCCCAGCATTTT. Translating it yields CSARDSTGLNQPQHF.

The rearrangement joins TRBV10-3 to TRBJ1-1, with a tentative D call TRBD1 (6 bases). This CDR3 has 12 amino acids. The V end was cut by 6 bases, the J end by 8 bases, with 13 bases between. Germline CDR1 and CDR2: ENHRY and SYGVKD. CDR3 nucleotide sequence: TGTGCCATCAGGCAAACGGACAGCGAAGCTTTCTTT. Its protein is CAIRQTDSEAFF.

This clonotype was detected once. The chain employs TRBV6-2 or TRBV6-3 and TRBJ2-5, with D possibly being TRBD1 or TRBD2 (5 bases each). This CDR3 is 14 amino acids long. Germline assignment: CDR1 MNHEY and CDR2 SVGEGT. Trimming removed 6 bases from V and 5 bases from J, with 16 bases in between. The CDR3 loop is CASRRQSRGETQYF. The CDR3 coding sequence is TGTGCCAGCAGAAGACAGTCACGAGGGGAGACCCAGTACTTC.

This clonotype was seen a handful of times. The genes are TRBV5-1 and TRBJ2-7; no definite D call. The CDR3 contains 15 residues. With 1 base removed from V and 1 base from J, the gap between germline ends came to 12 bases. CDR1 and CDR2 from the germline V gene are SGHRS and YFSETQ. The CDR3 sequence: CASSLSWDSSYEQYF. The CDR3 region has the DNA TGCGCCAGCAGCTTGTCCTGGGATAGTTCCTACGAGCAGTACTTC.

This clonotype was seen only a few times. This sequence joins TRBV7-2 and TRBJ1-6; D remains unclear. Germline V gene sequence: CDR1 SGHTA, CDR2 FQGNSA. V was trimmed by 4 bases and J by 4 bases, leaving 14 bases between them. This CDR3 is built from 16 residues. CDR3 loop: CASSSRRPIYNSPLHF. In nucleotides, the CDR3 is TGTGCCAGCAGCTCACGTCGGCCAATATATAATTCACCCCTCCACTTT.

This chain uses TRBV6-2 or TRBV6-3 with TRBJ2-1, with 7 bases lining up with TRBD2. Per germline, CDR1 MNHEY and CDR2 SVGEGT. The CDR3 runs to 13 residues. V shed 6 bases and J 7 bases; nucleotides not matched to a gene: 6. The CDR3 here is CASSSLGGNEQFF. CDR3 nucleotides: TGTGCCAGCAGCTCCCTGGGGGGGAATGAGCAGTTCTTC.

This clonotype was detected many times. J is TRBJ2-7 and V is TRBV15, with D possibly called TRBD1 or TRBD2 (6 bases each). Germline CDR1 and CDR2: LNHNV and YYDKDF (reference sequence). Trimming took 7 bases from V and 3 from J, leaving 19 bases between them. The CDR3 consists of 15 residues. The CDR3 reads CATKTGPGASYEQYF. The DNA of the CDR3 is TGTGCCACCAAGACGGGTCCGGGGGCTAGCTACGAGCAGTACTTC.